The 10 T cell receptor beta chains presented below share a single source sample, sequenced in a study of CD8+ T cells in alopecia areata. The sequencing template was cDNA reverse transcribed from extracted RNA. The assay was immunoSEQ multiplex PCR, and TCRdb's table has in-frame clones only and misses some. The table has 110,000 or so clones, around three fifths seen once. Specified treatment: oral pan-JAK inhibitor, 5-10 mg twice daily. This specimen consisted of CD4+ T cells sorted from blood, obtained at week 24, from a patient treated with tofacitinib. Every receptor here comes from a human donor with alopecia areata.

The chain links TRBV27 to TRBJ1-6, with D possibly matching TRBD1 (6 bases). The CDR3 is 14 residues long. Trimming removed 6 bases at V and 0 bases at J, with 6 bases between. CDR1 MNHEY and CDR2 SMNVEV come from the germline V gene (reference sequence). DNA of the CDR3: TGTGCCAGCAGACAGGGCTCCTATAATTCACCCCTCCACTTT. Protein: CASRQGSYNSPLHF.

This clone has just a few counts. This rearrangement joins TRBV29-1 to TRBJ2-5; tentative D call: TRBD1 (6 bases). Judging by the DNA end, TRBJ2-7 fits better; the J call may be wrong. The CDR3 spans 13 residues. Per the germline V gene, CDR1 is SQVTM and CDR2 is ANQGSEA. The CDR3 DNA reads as TGCAGCGCCCGTCAGGGGTACTCCTACGAGCAGTACTTC. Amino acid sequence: CSARQGYSYEQYF.

CDR3 amino acids: CASSRGLVSTNEQFF. CDR3 nucleotides: TGTGCCAGCAGCCGAGGGCTAGTTTCGACCAATGAGCAGTTCTTC. This rearrangement joins TRBV7-9 to TRBJ2-1; TRBD2 might be the D (5 bases). The ends were cut back, 5 bases at V and 6 bases at J, with 17 bases in the middle. CDR1 SEHNR and CDR2 FQNEAQ come from the germline V gene (reference sequence). The CDR3 has 15 residues.

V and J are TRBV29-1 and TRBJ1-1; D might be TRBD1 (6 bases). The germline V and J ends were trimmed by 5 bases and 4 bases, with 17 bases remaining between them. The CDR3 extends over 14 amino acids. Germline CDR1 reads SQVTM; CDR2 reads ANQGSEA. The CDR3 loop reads CSVPKGGGPTEAFF. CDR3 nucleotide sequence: TGCAGCGTTCCGAAGGGGGGAGGACCCACTGAAGCTTTCTTT.

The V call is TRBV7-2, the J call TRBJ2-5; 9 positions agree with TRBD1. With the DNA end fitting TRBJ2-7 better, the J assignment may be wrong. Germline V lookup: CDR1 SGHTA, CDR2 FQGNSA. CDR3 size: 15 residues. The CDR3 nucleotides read TGTGCCAGCAGCTTAGGGGGGACAGGGAGGTACGAGCAGTACTTC. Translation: CASSLGGTGRYEQYF.

CDR3 sequence: CASSLRPSGGASGELFF. The CDR3 DNA follows: TGCGCCAGCAGCCTGCGACCTAGCGGGGGGGCCTCCGGGGAGCTGTTTTTT. The gene calls are TRBV5-1 and TRBJ2-2, with 12 bases matching TRBD2. The V gene's germline CDR1 is SGHRS and CDR2 YFSETQ. Trimming at V came to 4 bases and at J to 6 bases, leaving 10 bases not matched to a gene. The CDR3 runs to 17 residues.

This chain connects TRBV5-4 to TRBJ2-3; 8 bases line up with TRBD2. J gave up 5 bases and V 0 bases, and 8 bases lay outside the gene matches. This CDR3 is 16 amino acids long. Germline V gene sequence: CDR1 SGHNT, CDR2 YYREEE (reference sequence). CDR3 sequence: CASSLAPGLAKDTQYF. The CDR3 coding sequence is TGTGCCAGCAGCTTGGCCCCAGGACTAGCTAAAGATACGCAGTATTTT. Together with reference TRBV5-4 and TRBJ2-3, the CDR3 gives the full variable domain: ETGVTQSPTHLIKTRGQQVTLRCSSQSGHNTVSWYQQALGQGPQFIFQYYREEENGRGNFPPRFSGLQFPNYSSELNVNALELDDSALYLCASSLAPGLAKDTQYFGPGTRLTVL.

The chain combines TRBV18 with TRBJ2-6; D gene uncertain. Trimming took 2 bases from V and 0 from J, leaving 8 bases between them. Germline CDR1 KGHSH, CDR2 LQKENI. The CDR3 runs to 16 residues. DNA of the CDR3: TGTGCCAGCTCACCATCGCAAGGCTCTGGGGCCAACGTCCTGACTTTC. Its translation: CASSPSQGSGANVLTF. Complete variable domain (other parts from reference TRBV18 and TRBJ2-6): NAGVMQNPRHLVRRRGQEARLRCSPMKGHSHVYWYRQLPEEGLKFMVYLQKENIIDESGMPKERFSAEFPKEGPSILRIQQVVRGDSAAYFCASSPSQGSGANVLTFGAGSRLTVL.

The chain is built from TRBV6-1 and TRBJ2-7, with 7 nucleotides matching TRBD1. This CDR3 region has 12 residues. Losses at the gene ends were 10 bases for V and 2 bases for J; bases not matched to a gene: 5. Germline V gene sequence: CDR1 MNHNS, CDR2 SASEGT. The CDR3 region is CATRQGTYEQYF. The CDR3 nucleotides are TGTGCCACACGACAGGGAACCTACGAGCAGTACTTC.

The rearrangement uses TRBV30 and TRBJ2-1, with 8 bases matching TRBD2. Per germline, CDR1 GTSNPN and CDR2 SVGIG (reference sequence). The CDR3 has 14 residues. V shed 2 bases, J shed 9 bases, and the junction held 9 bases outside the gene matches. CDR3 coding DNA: TGTGCCTGGAGTCGTCGGGGGGGCCAGATTGAGCAGTTCTTC. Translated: CAWSRRGGQIEQFF.